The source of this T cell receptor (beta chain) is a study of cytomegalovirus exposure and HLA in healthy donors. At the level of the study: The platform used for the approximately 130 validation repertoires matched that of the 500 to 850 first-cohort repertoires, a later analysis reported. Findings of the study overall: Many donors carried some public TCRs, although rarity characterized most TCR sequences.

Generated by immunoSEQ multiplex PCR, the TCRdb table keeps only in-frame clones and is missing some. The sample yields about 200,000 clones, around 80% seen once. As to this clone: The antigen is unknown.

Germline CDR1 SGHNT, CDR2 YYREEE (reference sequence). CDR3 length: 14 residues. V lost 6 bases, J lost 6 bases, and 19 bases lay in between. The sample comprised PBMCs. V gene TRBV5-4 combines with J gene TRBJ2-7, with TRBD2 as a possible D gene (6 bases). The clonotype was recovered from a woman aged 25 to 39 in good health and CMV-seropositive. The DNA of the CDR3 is TGTGCCAGCACCCCCATCGGAGGGTCGGGCGAGCAGTACTTC. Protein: CASTPIGGSGEQYF. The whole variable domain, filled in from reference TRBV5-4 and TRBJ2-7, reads ETGVTQSPTHLIKTRGQQVTLRCSSQSGHNTVSWYQQALGQGPQFIFQYYREEENGRGNFPPRFSGLQFPNYSSELNVNALELDDSALYLCASTPIGGSGEQYFGPGTRLTVT.